The sequence of this T cell receptor (beta chain) was determined in a study of spatial heterogeneity in lung cancer. Study-level findings and limits: It was found that expanded intratumoral alpha and beta TCR counts tracked tumor mutation counts. Nonsynonymous mutation counts, ubiquitous and regional, were tracked by the respective counts of ubiquitous and regional expanded TCRs.

Each CDR3 protein is one row after TCRdb ran MiXCR on the 5' RACE reads. The sample carries under 6,000 distinct CDR3 sequences, 8.4% recorded once. Time point indicated: sample taken at primary tumor resection. Unsorted whole RNA samples from tumor, nontumor lung or frozen PBMC were sequenced. CDR1 is LGHNT and CDR2 is FRNRAP in the germline V gene. The CDR3 loop spans 14 amino acids. The V end lost 4 bases, the J end lost 4 bases, and 12 bases lay between the germline ends. The table lists this clonotype with a few counts. The antigen remains undetermined. Material: lung tumor tissue, obtained at surgery. The chain links TRBV12-5 to TRBJ2-3; D gene unclear. The TCR originated in a male donor with early-stage non-small cell lung cancer. CDR3 coding DNA: TGTGCTAGTGGTTGGATAGGTATCTCAGATACGCAGTATTTT. Residues: CASGWIGISDTQYF.